This record covers a single T cell receptor beta chain. The data derive from a study of blood T cell repertoires in COVID-19. Followed over time, Seattle patients had been enrolled while infection was active. Clones were read by immunoSEQ multiplex PCR, and TCRdb kept only the in-frame ones, dropping some. In the table there are some 130,000 clones, more than 75% of which are singletons. The sequenced material came from peripheral blood. The source of this sequence is a man in his 60s with COVID-19, enrolled during active disease.

The CDR3 loop is CASSLQGVGNTIYF. DNA of the CDR3: TGCGCCAGCAGCTTGCAAGGGGTGGGAAACACCATATATTTT. J is TRBJ1-3 and V is TRBV5-1; tentative D call: TRBD1 (5 bases). This CDR3 spans 14 amino acids. CDR1 is SGHRS, CDR2 YFSETQ, per germline. With 1 base removed from V and 4 bases from J, the gap between germline ends came to 9 bases.